This TCR beta chain was sequenced for a study of T cell responses to AZD1222 COVID-19 vaccine. The data were produced by immunoSEQ multiplex PCR, yet TCRdb's version contains in-frame clones alone and is incomplete. Of 150,000 or so clones listed, roughly 94% were seen once; the top ten hold roughly 5.5%. Concerning this clone: As yet, its antigen is unknown.

Notes on the study in general: Nearly half of spike-specific TCRs reportedly go after variant regions that carry no mutations. Spike-wide coverage was observed for vaccine-associated CD4 TCRs, with dominant responses at 160-218 and 743-854. Donors were mostly white British, more females; clonal diversity possibly underestimated.

The clonotype comes from an adult who received the AZD1222 COVID-19 vaccine. Specimen: peripheral blood, collected 28 days after the second AZD1222 dose.

As DNA, the CDR3 is TGTGCCAGCAGTTTTGGGGACCGGGACACACCACGGGAACTGTTTTTT. As protein: CASSFGDRDTPRELFF. The rearrangement links TRBV28 to TRBJ1-4; D is possibly TRBD1 (6 bases). Germline CDR1 MDHEN, CDR2 SYDVKM. This CDR3 has 16 residues. Trimming cost V 3 bases and J 12 bases, with 23 bases left between them.